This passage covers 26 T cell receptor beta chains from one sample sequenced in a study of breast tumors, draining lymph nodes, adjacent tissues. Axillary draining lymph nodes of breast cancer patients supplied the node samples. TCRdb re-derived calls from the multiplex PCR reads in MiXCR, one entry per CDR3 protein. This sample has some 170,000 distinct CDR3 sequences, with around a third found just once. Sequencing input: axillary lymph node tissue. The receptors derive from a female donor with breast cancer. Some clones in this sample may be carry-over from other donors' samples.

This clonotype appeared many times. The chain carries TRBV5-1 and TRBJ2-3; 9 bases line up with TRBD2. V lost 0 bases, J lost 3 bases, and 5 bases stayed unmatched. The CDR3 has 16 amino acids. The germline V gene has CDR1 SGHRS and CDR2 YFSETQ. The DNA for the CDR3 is TGCGCCAGCAGCTTGGAGGCGGGAGGGTGGACAGATACGCAGTATTTT. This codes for CASSLEAGGWTDTQYF.

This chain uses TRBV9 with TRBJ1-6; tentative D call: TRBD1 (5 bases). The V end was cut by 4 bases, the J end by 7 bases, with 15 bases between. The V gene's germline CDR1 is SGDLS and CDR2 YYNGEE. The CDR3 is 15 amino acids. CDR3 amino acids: CASSTLDSQNSPLHF. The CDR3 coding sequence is TGTGCCAGCAGCACACTCGACAGCCAAAATTCACCCCTCCACTTT. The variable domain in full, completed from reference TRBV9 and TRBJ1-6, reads DSGVTQTPKHLITATGQRVTLRCSPRSGDLSVYWYQQSLDQGLQFLIQYYNGEERAKGNILERFSAQQFPDLHSELNLSSLELGDSALYFCASSTLDSQNSPLHFGNGTRLTVT.

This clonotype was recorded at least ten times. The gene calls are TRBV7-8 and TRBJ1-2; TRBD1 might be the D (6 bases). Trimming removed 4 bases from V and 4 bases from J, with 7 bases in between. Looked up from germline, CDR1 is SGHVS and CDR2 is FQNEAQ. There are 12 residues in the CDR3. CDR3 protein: CASSWDTYGYTF. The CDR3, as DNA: TGTGCCAGCAGCTGGGACACCTATGGCTACACCTTC.

The CDR3 loop is CATSDRLAGDNQPQHF. The DNA of the CDR3 is TGTGCCACCAGCGACCGACTAGCGGGAGACAATCAGCCCCAGCATTTT. This rearrangement joins TRBV15 to TRBJ1-5; D call uncertain. CDR1 LNHNV and CDR2 YYDKDF come from the germline V gene (reference sequence). There are 16 residues in the CDR3. V lost 5 bases, J lost 3 bases, and 17 bases lay in between.

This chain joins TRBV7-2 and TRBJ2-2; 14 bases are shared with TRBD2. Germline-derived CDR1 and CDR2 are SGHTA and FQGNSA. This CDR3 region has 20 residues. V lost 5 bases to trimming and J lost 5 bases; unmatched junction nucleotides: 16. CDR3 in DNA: TGTGCCAGCAGCAGGACATTGTGGGGACTAGCGGGAGAGCGAACCGGGGAGCTGTTTTTT. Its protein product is CASSRTLWGLAGERTGELFF.

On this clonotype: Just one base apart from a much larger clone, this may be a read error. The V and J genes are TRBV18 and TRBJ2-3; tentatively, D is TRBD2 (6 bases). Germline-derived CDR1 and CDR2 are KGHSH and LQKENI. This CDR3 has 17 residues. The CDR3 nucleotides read TGTGCCAGCCCACCGAGGCGGGACGGTTCTAGCACAGATACGCAGTATTTT. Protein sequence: CASPPRRDGSSTDTQYF.

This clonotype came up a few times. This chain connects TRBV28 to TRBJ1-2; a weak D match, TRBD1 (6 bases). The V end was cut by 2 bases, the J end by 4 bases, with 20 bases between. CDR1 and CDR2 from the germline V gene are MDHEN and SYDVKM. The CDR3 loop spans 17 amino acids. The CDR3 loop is CASSLEGSTGGIYGYTF. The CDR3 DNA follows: TGTGCCAGCAGTTTAGAGGGGAGTACGGGGGGCATCTATGGCTACACCTTC.

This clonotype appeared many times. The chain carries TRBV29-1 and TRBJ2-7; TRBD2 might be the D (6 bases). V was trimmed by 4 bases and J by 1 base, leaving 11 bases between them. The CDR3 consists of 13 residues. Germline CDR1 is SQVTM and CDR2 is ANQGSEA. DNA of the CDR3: TGCAGCGTTGGGGGGGTACCGTCCTACGAGCAGTACTTC. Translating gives CSVGGVPSYEQYF.

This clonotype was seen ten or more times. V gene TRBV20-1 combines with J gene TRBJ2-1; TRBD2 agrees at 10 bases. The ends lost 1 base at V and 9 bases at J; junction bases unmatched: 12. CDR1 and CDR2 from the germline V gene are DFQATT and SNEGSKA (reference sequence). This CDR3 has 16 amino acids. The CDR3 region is CSARAASGSSLSEQFF. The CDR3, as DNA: TGCAGTGCTAGAGCGGCTAGCGGGAGTAGTCTCAGTGAGCAGTTCTTC.

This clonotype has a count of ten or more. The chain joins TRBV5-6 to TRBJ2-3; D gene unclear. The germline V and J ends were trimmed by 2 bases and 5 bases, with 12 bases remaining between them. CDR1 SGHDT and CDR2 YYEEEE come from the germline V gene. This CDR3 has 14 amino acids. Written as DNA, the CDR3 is TGTGCCAGCAGCTTCGCTGGGGTCGGAGATACGCAGTATTTT. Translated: CASSFAGVGDTQYF.

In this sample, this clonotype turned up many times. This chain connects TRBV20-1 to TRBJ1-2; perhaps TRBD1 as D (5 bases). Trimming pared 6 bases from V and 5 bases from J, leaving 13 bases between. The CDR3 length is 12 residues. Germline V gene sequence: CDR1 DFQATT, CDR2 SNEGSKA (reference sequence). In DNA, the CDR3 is TGCAGTGCCAACTTTGGGGGGTATGGCTACACCTTC. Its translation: CSANFGGYGYTF.

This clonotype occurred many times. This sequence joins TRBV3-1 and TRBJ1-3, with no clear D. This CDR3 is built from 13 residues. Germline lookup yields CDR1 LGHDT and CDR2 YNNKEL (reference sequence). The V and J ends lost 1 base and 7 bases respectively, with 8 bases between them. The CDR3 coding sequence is TGTGCCAGCAGCCAAGGGGCGGTGAACACCATATATTTT. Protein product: CASSQGAVNTIYF.

CDR3 protein: CASSSAPGQGSYEQYF. In DNA, the CDR3 is TGTGCCAGCAGCTCAGCCCCCGGACAGGGGAGCTACGAGCAGTACTTC. This sequence joins TRBV7-2 and TRBJ2-7; TRBD1 agrees at 9 bases. Germline CDR1 reads SGHTA; CDR2 reads FQGNSA. V trimming: 4 bases; J trimming: 3 bases; junction bases outside the gene matches: 10. The CDR3 loop spans 16 amino acids.

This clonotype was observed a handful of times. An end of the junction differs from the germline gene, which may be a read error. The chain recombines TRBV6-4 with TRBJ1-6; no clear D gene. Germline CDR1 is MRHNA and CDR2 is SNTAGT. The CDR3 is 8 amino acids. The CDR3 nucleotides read TGTGCCAGCAGTGACTCGAAGTTT. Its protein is CASSDSKF.

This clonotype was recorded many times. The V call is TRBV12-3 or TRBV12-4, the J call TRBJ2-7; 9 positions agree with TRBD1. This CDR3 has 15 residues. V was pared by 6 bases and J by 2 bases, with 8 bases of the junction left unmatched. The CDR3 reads CASRPTGTGTYEQYF. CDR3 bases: TGTGCCAGCAGACCTACCGGGACAGGGACCTACGAGCAGTACTTC.

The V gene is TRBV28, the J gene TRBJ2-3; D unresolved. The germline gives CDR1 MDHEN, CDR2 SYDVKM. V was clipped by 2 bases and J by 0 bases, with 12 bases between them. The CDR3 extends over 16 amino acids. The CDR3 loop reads CASSLQDGYSTDTQYF. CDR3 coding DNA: TGTGCCAGCAGTTTACAAGACGGATATAGCACAGATACGCAGTATTTT.

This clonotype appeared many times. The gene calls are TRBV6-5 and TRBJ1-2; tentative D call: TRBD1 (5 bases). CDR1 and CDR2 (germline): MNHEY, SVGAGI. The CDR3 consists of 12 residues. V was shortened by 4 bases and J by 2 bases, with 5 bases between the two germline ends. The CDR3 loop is CASSSGNYGYTF. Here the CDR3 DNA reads TGTGCCAGCAGTTCAGGGAACTATGGCTACACCTTC.

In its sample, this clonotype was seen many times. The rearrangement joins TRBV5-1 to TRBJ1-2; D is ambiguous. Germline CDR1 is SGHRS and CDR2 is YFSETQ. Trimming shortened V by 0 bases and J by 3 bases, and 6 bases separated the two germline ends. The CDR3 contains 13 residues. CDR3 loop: CASSLGLDYGYTF. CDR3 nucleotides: TGCGCCAGCAGCTTGGGTCTTGACTATGGCTACACCTTC. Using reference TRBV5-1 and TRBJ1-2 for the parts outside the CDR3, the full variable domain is KAGVTQTPRYLIKTRGQQVTLSCSPISGHRSVSWYQQTPGQGLQFLFEYFSETQRNKGNFPGRFSGRQFSNSRSEMNVSTLELGDSALYLCASSLGLDYGYTFGSGTRLTVV.

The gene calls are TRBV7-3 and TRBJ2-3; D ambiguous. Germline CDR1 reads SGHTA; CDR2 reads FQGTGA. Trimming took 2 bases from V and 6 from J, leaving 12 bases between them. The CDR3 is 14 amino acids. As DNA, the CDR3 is TGTGCCAGCAGCTTAGGTTTGGGTCGGGATACGCAGTATTTT. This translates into CASSLGLGRDTQYF. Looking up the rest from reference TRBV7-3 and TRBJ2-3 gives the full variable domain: GAGVSQTPSNKVTEKGKYVELRCDPISGHTALYWYRQSLGQGPEFLIYFQGTGAADDSGLPNDRFFAVRPEGSVSTLKIQRTERGDSAVYLCASSLGLGRDTQYFGPGTRLTVL.

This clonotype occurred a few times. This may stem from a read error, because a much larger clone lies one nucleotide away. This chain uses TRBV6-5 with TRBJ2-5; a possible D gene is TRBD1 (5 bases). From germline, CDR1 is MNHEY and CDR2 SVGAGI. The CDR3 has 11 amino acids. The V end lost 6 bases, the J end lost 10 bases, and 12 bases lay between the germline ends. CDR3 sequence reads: CASRHRHFQYF. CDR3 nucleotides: TGTGCCAGCAGACACAGGCATTTCCAGTACTTC.

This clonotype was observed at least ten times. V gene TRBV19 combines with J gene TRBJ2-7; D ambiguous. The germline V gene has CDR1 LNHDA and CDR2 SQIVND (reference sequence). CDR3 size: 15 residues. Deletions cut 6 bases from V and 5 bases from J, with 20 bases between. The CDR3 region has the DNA TGTGCCAGTAGCCCTATTCCTGCTAGGAATCACGAGCAGTACTTC. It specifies CASSPIPARNHEQYF.

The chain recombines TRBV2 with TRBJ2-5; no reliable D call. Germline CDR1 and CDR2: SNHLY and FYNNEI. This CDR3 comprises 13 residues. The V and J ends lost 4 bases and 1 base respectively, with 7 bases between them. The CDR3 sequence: CASSGAGQETQYF. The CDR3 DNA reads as TGTGCCAGCAGTGGGGCAGGCCAAGAGACCCAGTACTTC.

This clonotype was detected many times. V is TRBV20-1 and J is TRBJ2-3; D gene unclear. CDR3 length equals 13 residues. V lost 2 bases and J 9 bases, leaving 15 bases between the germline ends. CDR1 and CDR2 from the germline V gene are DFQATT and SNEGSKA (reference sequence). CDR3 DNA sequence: TGCAGTGCTAGAACCGCTGGCCGCGCGACGCAGTATTTT. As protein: CSARTAGRATQYF.

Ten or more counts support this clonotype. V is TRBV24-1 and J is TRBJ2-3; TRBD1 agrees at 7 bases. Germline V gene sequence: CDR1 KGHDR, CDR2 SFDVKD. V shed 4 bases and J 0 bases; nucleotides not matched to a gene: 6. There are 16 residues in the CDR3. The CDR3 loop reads CATSDPGTASTDTQYF. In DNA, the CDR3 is TGTGCCACCAGTGACCCGGGGACAGCCAGCACAGATACGCAGTATTTT.

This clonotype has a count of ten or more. The CDR3: CASSYSNTGELFF. The CDR3 DNA is TGTGCCAGCAGTTACTCGAACACCGGGGAGCTGTTTTTT. The rearrangement links TRBV6-5 to TRBJ2-2; D is unresolved. The CDR3 has 13 residues. The ends were cut back, 0 bases at V and 1 base at J, with 0 bases in the middle. Germline V gene sequence: CDR1 MNHEY, CDR2 SVGAGI.

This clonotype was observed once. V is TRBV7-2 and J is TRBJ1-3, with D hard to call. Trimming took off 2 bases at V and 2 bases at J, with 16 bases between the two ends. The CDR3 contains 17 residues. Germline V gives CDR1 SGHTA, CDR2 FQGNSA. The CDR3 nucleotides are TGTGCCAGCAGCTTACAGCCTAGCGGGAATGCTGGAAACACCATATATTTT. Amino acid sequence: CASSLQPSGNAGNTIYF.